This T cell receptor beta chain is from a study of T-cell reconstitution after alpha-beta-depleted transplantation in children. The V gene end was trimmed by 3 bases and the J gene end by 2 bases; junction bases not matched to a gene: 4. This CDR3 comprises 14 residues. CDR1 is MNHEY, CDR2 SMNVEV, per germline (reference sequence). The TCRbeta library incorporated unique molecular identifiers. TCRdb analysed the PCR reads with MiXCR anew, one entry per CDR3 protein. This sample has around 700,000 distinct CDR3 sequences, with approximately 14% found just once. The table lists this clonotype with many counts. What it binds is not known. Study findings and constraints: Surviving recipient T cells and intrathymic progenitors accounted for some patients' high TCRbeta diversity at day 60. Where alpha-beta T cells came from about two months after transplant was reportedly several hundred expanded graft clones. T-cell counts and diversity at one year following transplant were attributed mainly to newly produced T cells.

The sample was PBMCs, taken before TCRalphabeta/CD19-depleted stem cell transplant. V gene TRBV27 combines with J gene TRBJ2-7, with 7 bases matching TRBD1. The TCR originated in a girl aged 2 to 9 with congenital amegakaryocytic thrombocytopenia, due to receive a stem cell transplant. CDR3 region: CASSFGRGTYEQYF. The DNA for the CDR3 is TGTGCCAGCAGTTTTGGCAGGGGGACCTACGAGCAGTACTTC.